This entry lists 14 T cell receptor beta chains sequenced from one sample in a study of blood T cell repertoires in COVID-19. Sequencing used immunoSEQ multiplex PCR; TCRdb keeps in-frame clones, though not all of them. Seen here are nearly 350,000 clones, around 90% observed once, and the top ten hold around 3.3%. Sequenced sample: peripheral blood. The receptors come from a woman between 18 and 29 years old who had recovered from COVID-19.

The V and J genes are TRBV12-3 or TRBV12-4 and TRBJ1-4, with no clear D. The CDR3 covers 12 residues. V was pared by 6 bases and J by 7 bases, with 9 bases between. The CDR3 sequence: CASSLGLEKLFF. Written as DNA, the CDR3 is TGTGCCAGCAGCCTCGGACTTGAAAAACTGTTTTTT.

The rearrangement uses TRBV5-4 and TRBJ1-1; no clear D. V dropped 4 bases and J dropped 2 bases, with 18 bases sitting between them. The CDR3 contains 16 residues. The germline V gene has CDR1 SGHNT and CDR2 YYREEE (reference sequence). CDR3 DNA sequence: TGTGCCAGCAGCCTCGTAAGCTTCAACAGAAACACTGAAGCTTTCTTT. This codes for CASSLVSFNRNTEAFF.

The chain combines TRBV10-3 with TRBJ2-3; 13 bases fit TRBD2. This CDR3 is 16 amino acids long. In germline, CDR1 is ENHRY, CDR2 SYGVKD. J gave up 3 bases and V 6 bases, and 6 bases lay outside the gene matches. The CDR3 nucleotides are TGTGCCATCAGGAAAGGACTAGCGGGAGATACAGATACGCAGTATTTT. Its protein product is CAIRKGLAGDTDTQYF.

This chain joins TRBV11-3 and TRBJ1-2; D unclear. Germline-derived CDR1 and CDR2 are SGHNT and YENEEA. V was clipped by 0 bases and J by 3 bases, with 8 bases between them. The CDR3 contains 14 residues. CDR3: CASSLEAGDYGYTF. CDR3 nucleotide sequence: TGTGCCAGCAGCTTAGAGGCCGGGGACTATGGCTACACCTTC.

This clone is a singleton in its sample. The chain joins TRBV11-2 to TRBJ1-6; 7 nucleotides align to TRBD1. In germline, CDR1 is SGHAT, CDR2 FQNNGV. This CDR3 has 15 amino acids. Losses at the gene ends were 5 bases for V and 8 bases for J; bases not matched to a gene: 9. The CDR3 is CASSGDGTAYSPLHF. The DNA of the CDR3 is TGTGCCAGCAGCGGAGACGGGACAGCTTATTCACCCCTCCACTTT. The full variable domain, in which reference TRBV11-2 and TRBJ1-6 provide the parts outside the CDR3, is EAGVAQSPRYKIIEKRQSVAFWCNPISGHATLYWYQQILGQGPKLLIQFQNNGVVDDSQLPKDRFSAERLKGVDSTLKIQPAKLEDSAVYLCASSGDGTAYSPLHFGNGTRLTVT.

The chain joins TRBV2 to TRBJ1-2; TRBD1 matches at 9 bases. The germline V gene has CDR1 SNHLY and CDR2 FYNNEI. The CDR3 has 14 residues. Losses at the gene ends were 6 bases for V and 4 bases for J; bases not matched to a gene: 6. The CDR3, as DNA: TGTGCCAGCAGCAGCCTGGGACAGGGCTATGGCTACACCTTC. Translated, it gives CASSSLGQGYGYTF.

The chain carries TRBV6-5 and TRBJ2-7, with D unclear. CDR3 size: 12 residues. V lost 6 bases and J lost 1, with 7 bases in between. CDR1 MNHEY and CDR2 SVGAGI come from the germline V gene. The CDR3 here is CASRTGSYEQYV. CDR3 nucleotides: TGTGCCAGCAGGACGGGTTCCTACGAGCAGTACGTC.

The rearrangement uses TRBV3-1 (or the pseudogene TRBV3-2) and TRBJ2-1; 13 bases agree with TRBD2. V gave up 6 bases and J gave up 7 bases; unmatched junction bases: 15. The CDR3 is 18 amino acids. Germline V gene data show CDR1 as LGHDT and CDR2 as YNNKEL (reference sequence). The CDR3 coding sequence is TGTGCCAGCAGTCTACGGACTAGCGGGAGTTCGCTTGAGAATGAGCAGTTCTTC. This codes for CASSLRTSGSSLENEQFF.

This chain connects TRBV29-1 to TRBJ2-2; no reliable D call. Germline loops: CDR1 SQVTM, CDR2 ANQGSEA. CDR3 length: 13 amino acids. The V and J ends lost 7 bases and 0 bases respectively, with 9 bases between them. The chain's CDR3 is CSACPPNTGELFF. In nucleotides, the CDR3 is TGCAGCGCCTGTCCCCCGAACACCGGGGAGCTGTTTTTT.

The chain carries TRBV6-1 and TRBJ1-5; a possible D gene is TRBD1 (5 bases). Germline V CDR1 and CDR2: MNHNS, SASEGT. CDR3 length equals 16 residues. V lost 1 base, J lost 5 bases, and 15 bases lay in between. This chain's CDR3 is CASSEGGRLGYQPQHF. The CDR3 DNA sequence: TGTGCCAGCAGTGAAGGGGGCAGGTTGGGATATCAGCCCCAGCATTTT.

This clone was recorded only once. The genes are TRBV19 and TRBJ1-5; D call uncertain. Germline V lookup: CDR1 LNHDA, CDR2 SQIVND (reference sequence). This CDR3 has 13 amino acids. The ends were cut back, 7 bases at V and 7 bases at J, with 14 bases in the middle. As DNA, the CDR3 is TGTGCCAGTAAAACAGCGGCCTCACAGCCCCAGCATTTT. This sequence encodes CASKTAASQPQHF.

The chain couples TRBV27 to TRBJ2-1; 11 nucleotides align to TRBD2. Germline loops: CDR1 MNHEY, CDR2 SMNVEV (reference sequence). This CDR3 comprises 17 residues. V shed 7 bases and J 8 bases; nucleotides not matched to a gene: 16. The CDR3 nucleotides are TGTGCCAGCACCATCACAGGGGGGACTAGCGGCACACATGAGCAGTTCTTC. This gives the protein CASTITGGTSGTHEQFF.

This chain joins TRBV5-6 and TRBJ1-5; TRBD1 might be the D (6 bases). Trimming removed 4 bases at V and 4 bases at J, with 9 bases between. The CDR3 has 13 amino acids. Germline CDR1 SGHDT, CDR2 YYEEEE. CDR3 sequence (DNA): TGTGCCAGCAGCCAAGGACAGAATCAGCCCCAGCATTTT. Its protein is CASSQGQNQPQHF.

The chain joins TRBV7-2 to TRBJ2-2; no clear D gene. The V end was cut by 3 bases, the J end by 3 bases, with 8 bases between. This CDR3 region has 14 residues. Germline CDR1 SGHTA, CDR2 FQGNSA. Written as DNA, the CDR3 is TGTGCCAGCAGCTTTAGTTCGGACACCGGGGAGCTGTTTTTT. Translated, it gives CASSFSSDTGELFF.